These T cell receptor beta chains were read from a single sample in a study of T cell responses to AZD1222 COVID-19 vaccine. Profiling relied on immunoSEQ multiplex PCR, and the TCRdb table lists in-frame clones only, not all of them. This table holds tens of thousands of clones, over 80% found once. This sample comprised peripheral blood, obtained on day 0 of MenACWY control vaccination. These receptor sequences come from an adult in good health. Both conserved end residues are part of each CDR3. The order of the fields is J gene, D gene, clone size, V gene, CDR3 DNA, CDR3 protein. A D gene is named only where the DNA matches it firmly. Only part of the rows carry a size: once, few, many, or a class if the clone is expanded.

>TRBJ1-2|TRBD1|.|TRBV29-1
TGCAGCGTGGGGACAGGGGGCATGGGTGGCTACACCTTC
CSVGTGGMGGYTF
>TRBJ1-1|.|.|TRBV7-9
TGTGCCAGCAGCACACACAGCATGAACACTGAAGCTTTCTTT
CASSTHSMNTEAFF
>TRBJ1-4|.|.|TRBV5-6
TGTGCCAGCAGCCCCTTCGGGGAGAATGAAAAACTGTTTTTT
CASSPFGENEKLFF
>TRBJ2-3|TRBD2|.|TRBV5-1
TGCGCCAGCAGCTTGGGGGCTAGCGGCGAGACAGATACGCAGTATTTT
CASSLGASGETDTQYF
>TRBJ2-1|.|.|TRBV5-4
TGTGCCAGCAGCTTGGTCGGGGCTGGTGAGCAGTTCTTC
CASSLVGAGEQFF
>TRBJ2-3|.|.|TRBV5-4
TGTGCCAGCAGCTTTGCCTTAGCAGATACGCAGTATTTT
CASSFALADTQYF
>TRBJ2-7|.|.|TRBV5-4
TGTGCCAGCAGCCGATTCGAGGCACTTAGCTCCTACGAGCAGTACTTC
CASSRFEALSSYEQYF
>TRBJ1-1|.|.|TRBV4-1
TGCGCCAGCAGCCAACGAAATGTGGGGACTCTGGGGGCTTTCTTT
CASSQRNVGTLGAFF
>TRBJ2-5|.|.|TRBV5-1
TGCGCCAGCAGCTTGACAGGGTCGTACCAAGAGACCCAGTACTTC
CASSLTGSYQETQYF
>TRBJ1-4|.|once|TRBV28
TGTGCCAGTGGGGGCACAGGGAGTGCAACTAATGAAAAACTGTTTTTT
CASGGTGSATNEKLFF
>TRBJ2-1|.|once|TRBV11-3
TGTGCCAGCAGCCCGACGGGGCGCAGAACCTACAATGAGCAGTTCTTC
CASSPTGRRTYNEQFF
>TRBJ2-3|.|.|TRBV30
TGTGCCTGGAGTGTAGGAGGAGATACGCAGTATTTT
CAWSVGGDTQYF
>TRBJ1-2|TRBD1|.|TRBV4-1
TGCGCCAGCAGCCAAGGCCAGGGGGCCCTTAACTATGGCTACACCTTC
CASSQGQGALNYGYTF
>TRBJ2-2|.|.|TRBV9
TGTGCCACCCGGGACGCGAACACCGGGGAGCTGTTTTTT
CATRDANTGELFF
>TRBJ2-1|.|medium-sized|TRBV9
TGTGCCAGCTCACCCTCTGTGAGTTATGAGCAGTTCTTC
CASSPSVSYEQFF
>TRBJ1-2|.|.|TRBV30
TGTGCCTGGAGGCTAGTACGGGGCTATGGCTACACCTTC
CAWRLVRGYGYTF
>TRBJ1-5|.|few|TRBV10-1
TGCGCCAGCAGTGCCGGACCCAATCAGCCCCAGCATTTT
CASSAGPNQPQHF
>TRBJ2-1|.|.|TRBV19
TGTGCCAGTAGGGCTAGCGAGAGGAATGAGCAGTTCTTC
CASRASERNEQFF
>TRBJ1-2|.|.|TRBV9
TGTGCCAGCAGCGTTTCATATGGGGACGTTTCCTTC
CASSVSYGDVSF
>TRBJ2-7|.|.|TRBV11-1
TGTGCCAGCAGCTTAGCTGGGGGGGCGTACGAGCAGTACTTC
CASSLAGGAYEQYF